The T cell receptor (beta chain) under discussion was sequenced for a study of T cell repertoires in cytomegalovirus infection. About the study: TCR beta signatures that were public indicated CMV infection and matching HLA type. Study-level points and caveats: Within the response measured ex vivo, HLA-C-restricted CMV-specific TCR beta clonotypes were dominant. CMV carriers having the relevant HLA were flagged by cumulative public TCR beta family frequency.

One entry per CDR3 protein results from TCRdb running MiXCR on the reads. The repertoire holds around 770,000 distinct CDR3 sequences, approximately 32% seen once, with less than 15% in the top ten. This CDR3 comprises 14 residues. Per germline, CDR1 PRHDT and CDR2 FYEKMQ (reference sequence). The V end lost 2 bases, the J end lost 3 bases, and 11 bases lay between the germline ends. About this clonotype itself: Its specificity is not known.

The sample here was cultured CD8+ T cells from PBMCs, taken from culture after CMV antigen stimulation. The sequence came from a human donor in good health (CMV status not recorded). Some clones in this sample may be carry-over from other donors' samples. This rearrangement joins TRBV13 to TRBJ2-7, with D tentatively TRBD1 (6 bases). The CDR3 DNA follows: TGTGCCAGCAGCTTATGGAGACAGGACTACGAGCAGTACTTC. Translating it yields CASSLWRQDYEQYF. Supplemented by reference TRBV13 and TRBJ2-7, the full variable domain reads AAGVIQSPRHLIKEKRETATLKCYPIPRHDTVYWYQQGPGQDPQFLISFYEKMQSDKGSIPDRFSAQQFSDYHSELNMSSLELGDSALYFCASSLWRQDYEQYFGPGTRLTVT.